The 10 T cell receptor beta chains below all came from one sample that was sequenced in a study of T cells in Graves' hyperthyroidism and ophthalmopathy. Researchers took RNA transcripts and amplified the TCR beta CDR3 regions from them. The HTBI primer set served for first-round RT-PCR of the TCR CDR3. TCRdb passed the multiplex PCR reads through MiXCR, listing each CDR3 protein once. The table has approximately 640,000 distinct CDR3 sequences, roughly 46% seen once. The source material was peripheral blood or thyroid tissue (not recorded which). Receptor source: an adult man with Graves' disease, either hyperthyroidism or ophthalmopathy (not recorded which).

This clonotype was observed at least ten times. This chain links TRBV5-1 with TRBJ2-6; no firm D call. Germline V gives CDR1 SGHRS, CDR2 YFSETQ. The V and J ends lost 0 bases and 0 bases respectively, with 7 bases between them. This CDR3 has 16 residues. The CDR3 region is CASSLGGSSGANVLTF. In nucleotides, the CDR3 is TGCGCCAGCAGCTTGGGCGGCAGCTCTGGGGCCAACGTCCTGACTTTC.

The CDR3 reads CSAREGQLNQPQHF. The CDR3, as DNA: TGCAGTGCTAGAGAGGGACAGCTGAATCAGCCCCAGCATTTT. This chain uses TRBV20-1 with TRBJ1-5; TRBD1 agrees at 7 bases. Trimming cost V 0 bases and J 4 bases; bases outside gene matches: 3. The length of the CDR3 is 14 residues. Germline lookup yields CDR1 DFQATT and CDR2 SNEGSKA (reference sequence).

The chain has TRBV7-9 and TRBJ1-2; 9 nucleotides match TRBD1. Germline lookup yields CDR1 SEHNR and CDR2 FQNEAQ (reference sequence). Unmatched junction bases numbered 5, after V lost 0 bases and J lost 6 bases. There are 15 residues in the CDR3. DNA of the CDR3: TGTGCCAGCAGCTTAGCCGGGACAGGGACCGATGGCTACACCTTC. The encoded protein is CASSLAGTGTDGYTF.

In its sample, this clonotype was seen many times. The chain has TRBV29-1 and TRBJ1-1; perhaps TRBD1 as D (6 bases). V was cut by 6 bases and J by 2 bases, with 13 bases left in between. Germline V gene sequence: CDR1 SQVTM, CDR2 ANQGSEA. The CDR3 runs to 13 residues. The DNA for the CDR3 is TGCAGCGTACACAACAGGGCAAACACTGAAGCTTTCTTT. It is translated as CSVHNRANTEAFF.

The V and J genes are TRBV19 and TRBJ1-4; D unresolved. The CDR3 is made up of 14 amino acids. CDR1 and CDR2 (germline): LNHDA, SQIVND (reference sequence). V gave up 7 bases and J gave up 16 bases, with 25 bases separating them. The CDR3 loop is CASTTGLNRVSKFF. In DNA form, the CDR3 reads TGTGCCAGTACTACCGGACTTAACCGAGTTTCAAAGTTTTTT.

V is TRBV20-1 and J is TRBJ1-1; D is perhaps TRBD1 (6 bases). Germline V lookup: CDR1 DFQATT, CDR2 SNEGSKA (reference sequence). This CDR3 region has 13 residues. Trimming stripped 3 bases from V and 0 bases from J, with 8 bases between. The CDR3, as DNA: TGCAGTGCTAGTACAGGGATGAACACTGAAGCTTTCTTT. Its protein product is CSASTGMNTEAFF.

This clonotype has just a few counts. The chain has TRBV19 and TRBJ1-3; D not resolved. V shed 5 bases and J shed 0 bases, with 8 bases lying between them. Germline lookup yields CDR1 LNHDA and CDR2 SQIVND (reference sequence). CDR3 size: 14 residues. The CDR3 nucleotides read TGTGCCAGTAGTGGTCCGCTCTCTGGAAACACCATATATTTT. Residues: CASSGPLSGNTIYF.

J is TRBJ1-2 and V is TRBV10-3, with unresolved D. Germline lookup yields CDR1 ENHRY and CDR2 SYGVKD. The CDR3 totals 17 residues. The V gene lost 8 bases and the J gene lost 0 bases, with 22 bases spanning the gap. CDR3 sequence: CAIRSASGGTANYGYTF. The CDR3 coding sequence is TGTGCCATCCGCAGTGCTAGTGGCGGCACCGCTAACTATGGCTACACCTTC.

This clonotype was counted many times. The gene calls are TRBV7-6 and TRBJ1-6; perhaps TRBD1 as D (6 bases). The CDR3 contains 16 residues. CDR1 is SGHVS and CDR2 is FNYEAQ in the germline V gene. Deletions cut 2 bases from V and 7 bases from J, with 15 bases between. The CDR3 coding sequence is TGTGCCAGCAGCTTACGGACAGATGGCGCCAATTCACCCCTCCACTTT. Translated, it gives CASSLRTDGANSPLHF.

Regarding this clonotype: A much larger clone lies one base from this, so it may be a read error. V gene TRBV7-4 combines with J gene TRBJ2-5; 13 nucleotides line up with TRBD2. Germline V gene sequence: CDR1 SGHVT, CDR2 SQSDAQ. Trimming removed 4 bases from V and 3 bases from J; junction bases left unmatched: 5. The CDR3 totals 16 residues. The CDR3 spells CASSSGLAGVEETQYF. CDR3 DNA: TGTGCCAGCAGCTCAGGACTAGCGGGAGTCGAAGAGACCCAGTACTTC. Filled out from reference TRBV7-4 and TRBJ2-5, the complete variable domain reads GAGVSQSPRYKVAKRGRDVALRCDSISGHVTLYWYRQTLGQGSEVLTYSQSDAQRDKSGRPSGRFSAERPERSVSTLKIQRTEQGDSAVYLCASSSGLAGVEETQYFGPGTRLLVL.